This TCR beta chain was recovered during a study of PD-1 blockade in classical Hodgkin lymphoma. Study at large: A 3 mg/kg intravenous dose of nivolumab was received by patients every 2 weeks.

V was cut by 2 bases and J by 2 bases, with 21 bases left in between. Germline assignment: CDR1 KGHSH and CDR2 LQKENI. The CDR3 extends over 18 amino acids. Sequencing used immunoSEQ multiplex PCR; TCRdb keeps in-frame clones, though not all of them. The data contain around 44,000 clones, around 87% of them singletons. All trial patients relapsed after autologous stem cell transplantation. The patients, who had relapsed/refractory classical Hodgkin lymphoma, achieved best responses of complete response, partial response or progressive disease. General study points: Lower baseline TCR diversity marked trial partial responders and progressors. The repertoire differences lack a defined cause, possibly disease activity or prior therapy.

Of note for this clone: Its antigen is unknown.

This sequence originates from a human donor with classical Hodgkin lymphoma. Source: peripheral blood mononuclear cells (PBMCs), taken before the second cycle of nivolumab. This chain connects TRBV18 to TRBJ1-2; a possible D gene is TRBD1 (6 bases). DNA of the CDR3: TGTGCCAGCTCACCAACACACCCGCCTACGGGGGCAAACTATGGCTACACCTTC. This translates into CASSPTHPPTGANYGYTF.